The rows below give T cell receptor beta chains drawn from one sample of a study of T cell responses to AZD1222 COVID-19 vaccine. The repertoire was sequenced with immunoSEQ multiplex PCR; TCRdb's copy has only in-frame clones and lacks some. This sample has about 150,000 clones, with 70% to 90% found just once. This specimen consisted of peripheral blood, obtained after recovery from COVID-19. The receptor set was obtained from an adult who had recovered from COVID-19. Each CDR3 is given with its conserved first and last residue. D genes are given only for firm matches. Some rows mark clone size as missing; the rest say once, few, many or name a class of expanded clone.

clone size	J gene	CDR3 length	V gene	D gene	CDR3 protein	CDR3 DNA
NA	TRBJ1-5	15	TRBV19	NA	CASSIDHKYAQPQHF	TGTGCCAGTAGTATAGATCATAAGTACGCTCAGCCCCAGCATTTT
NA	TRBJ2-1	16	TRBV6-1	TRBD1	CASSALDRGHHNEQFF	TGTGCCAGCAGTGCACTCGACAGGGGCCATCACAATGAGCAGTTCTTC
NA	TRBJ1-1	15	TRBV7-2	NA	CASSFQRTSNTEAFF	TGTGCCAGCAGCTTCCAAAGGACATCGAACACTGAAGCTTTCTTT
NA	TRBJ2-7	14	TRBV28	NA	CASTYTQGSYEQYF	TGTGCCAGCACCTATACCCAGGGTTCCTACGAGCAGTACTTC
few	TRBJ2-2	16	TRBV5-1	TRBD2	CASSLLGLVAAGELFF	TGCGCCAGCAGCCTGCTTGGACTAGTGGCAGCCGGGGAGCTGTTTTTT
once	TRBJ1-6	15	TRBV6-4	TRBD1	CASSAGTGTGSPLHF	TGTGCCAGCAGTGCCGGGACAGGGACTGGTTCACCCCTCCACTTT
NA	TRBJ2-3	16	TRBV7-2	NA	CASSSPGPGTTDTQYF	TGTGCCAGCAGCTCACCGGGCCCAGGGACCACAGATACGCAGTATTTT
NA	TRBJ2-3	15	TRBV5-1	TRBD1	CASSLVVQGANTQYF	TGCGCCAGCAGCTTGGTTGTACAGGGGGCGAATACGCAGTATTTT
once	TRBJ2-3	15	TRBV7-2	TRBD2	CASSGSGGAWDTQYF	TGTGCCAGCAGTGGCAGCGGGGGCGCGTGGGATACGCAGTATTTT
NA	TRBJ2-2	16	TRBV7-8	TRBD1	CASSLALTGAAGELFF	TGTGCCAGCAGCTTAGCGTTGACAGGGGCGGCCGGGGAGCTGTTTTTT
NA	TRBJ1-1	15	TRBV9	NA	CASAPSGVPATEAFF	TGTGCCAGCGCTCCCTCAGGGGTTCCGGCCACTGAAGCTTTCTTT
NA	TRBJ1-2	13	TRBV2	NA	CASSDRTNYGYTF	TGTGCCAGCAGTGATCGGACGAACTATGGCTACACCTTC
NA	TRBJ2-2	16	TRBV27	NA	CASSLTGRLNTGELFF	TGTGCCAGCAGTCTAACCGGACGGTTGAACACCGGGGAGCTGTTTTTT
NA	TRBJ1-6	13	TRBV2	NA	CASVVDIGSPLHF	TGTGCCAGCGTGGTTGACATAGGCTCACCCCTCCACTTT
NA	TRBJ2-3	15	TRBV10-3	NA	CAISESKGTGLLQYF	TGTGCCATCAGTGAGTCGAAAGGGACTGGCCTTTTGCAGTATTTT
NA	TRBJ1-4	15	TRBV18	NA	CASSPNQDPNEKLFF	TGTGCCAGCTCACCAAATCAGGATCCTAATGAAAAACTGTTTTTT
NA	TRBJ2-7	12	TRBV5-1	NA	CASSLGQHEQYF	TGCGCCAGCAGCTTGGGACAGCACGAGCAGTACTTC
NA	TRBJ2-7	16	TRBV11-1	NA	CASSLAARQGGYEQYF	TGTGCCAGCAGCTTAGCAGCAAGACAGGGAGGCTACGAGCAGTACTTC
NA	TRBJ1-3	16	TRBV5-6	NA	CASSLGGPASGNTIYF	TGTGCCAGCAGCTTGGGTGGGCCGGCCTCTGGAAACACCATATATTTT
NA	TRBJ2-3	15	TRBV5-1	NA	CASSPATSGTDTQYF	TGCGCCAGCAGCCCCGCGACCTCCGGCACAGATACGCAGTATTTT
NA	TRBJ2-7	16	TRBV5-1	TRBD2	CASSLGLAGASWEQYF	TGCGCCAGCAGCCTAGGACTAGCGGGAGCATCTTGGGAGCAGTACTTC
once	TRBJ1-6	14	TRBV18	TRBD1	CASSRTGADSPLHF	TGTGCCAGCTCACGGACAGGCGCTGATTCACCCCTCCACTTT
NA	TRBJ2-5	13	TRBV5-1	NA	CASSLAGTETQYF	TGCGCCAGCAGCTTGGCGGGGACGGAGACCCAGTACTTC
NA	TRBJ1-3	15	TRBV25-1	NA	CASSDLGLSGNTIYF	TGTGCCAGCAGTGATCTGGGCCTCTCTGGAAACACCATATATTTT
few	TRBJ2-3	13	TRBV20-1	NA	CSASIVEASAQYF	TGCAGTGCTAGTATAGTCGAGGCCTCGGCGCAGTATTTT
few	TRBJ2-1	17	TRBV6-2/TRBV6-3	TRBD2	CASSLERLAGGGNEQFF	TGTGCCAGCAGTTTAGAAAGACTAGCGGGGGGAGGAAATGAGCAGTTCTTC